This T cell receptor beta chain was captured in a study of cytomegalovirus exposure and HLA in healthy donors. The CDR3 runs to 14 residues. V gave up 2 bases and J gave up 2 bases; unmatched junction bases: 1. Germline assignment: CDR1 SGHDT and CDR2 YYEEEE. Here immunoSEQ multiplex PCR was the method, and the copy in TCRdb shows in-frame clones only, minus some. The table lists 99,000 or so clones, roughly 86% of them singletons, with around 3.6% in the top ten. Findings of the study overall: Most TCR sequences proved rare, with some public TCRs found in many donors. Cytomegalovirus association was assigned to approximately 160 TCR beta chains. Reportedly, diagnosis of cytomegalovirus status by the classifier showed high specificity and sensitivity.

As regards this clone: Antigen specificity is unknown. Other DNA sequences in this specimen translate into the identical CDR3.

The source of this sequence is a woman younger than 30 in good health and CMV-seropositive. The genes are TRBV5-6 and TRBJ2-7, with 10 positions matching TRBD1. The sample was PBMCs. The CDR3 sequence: CASSLGQGAYEQYF. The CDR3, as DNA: TGTGCCAGCAGCTTAGGACAGGGGGCCTACGAGCAGTACTTC.